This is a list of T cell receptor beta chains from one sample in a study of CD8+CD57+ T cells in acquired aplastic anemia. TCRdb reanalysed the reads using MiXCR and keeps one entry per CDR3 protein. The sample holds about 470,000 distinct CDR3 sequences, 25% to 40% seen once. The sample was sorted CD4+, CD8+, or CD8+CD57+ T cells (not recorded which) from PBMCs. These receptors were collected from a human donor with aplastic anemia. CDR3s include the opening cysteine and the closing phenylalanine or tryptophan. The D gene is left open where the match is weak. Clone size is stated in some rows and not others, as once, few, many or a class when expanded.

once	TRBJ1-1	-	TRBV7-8	CASRELGRGPFRDTEAFF	TGTGCCAGCAGGGAATTAGGGCGGGGCCCCTTTCGGGACACTGAAGCTTTCTTT
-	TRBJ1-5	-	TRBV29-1	CSVAGYNQPQHF	TGCAGCGTTGCAGGATACAATCAGCCCCAGCATTTT
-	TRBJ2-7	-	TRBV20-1	CSARERGVALYEQYF	TGCAGTGCTAGAGAGAGGGGGGTGGCGTTGTACGAGCAGTACTTC
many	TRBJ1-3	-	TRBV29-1	CSVESQISGNTIYF	TGCAGCGTTGAATCTCAGATCTCTGGAAACACCATATATTTT
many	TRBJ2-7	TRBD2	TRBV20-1	CSARGLAVYEQYF	TGCAGTGCTAGAGGACTAGCGGTTTACGAGCAGTACTTC
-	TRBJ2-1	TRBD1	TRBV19	CASSDYRGADEQFF	TGTGCCAGCAGTGACTACAGGGGTGCCGATGAGCAGTTCTTC
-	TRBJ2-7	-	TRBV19	CASIVKVGLLYEQYF	TGTGCCAGTATAGTCAAGGTCGGGCTTCTCTACGAGCAGTACTTC
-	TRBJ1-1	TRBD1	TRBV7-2	CASSFQDRGGTEAFF	TGCGCCAGCAGCTTCCAGGACAGGGGGGGGACTGAAGCTTTCTTT
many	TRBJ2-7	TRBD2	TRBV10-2	CASSQGLAGGLSSYEQYF	TGCGCCAGCAGTCAAGGGCTAGCGGGAGGCCTGAGCTCCTACGAGCAGTACTTC
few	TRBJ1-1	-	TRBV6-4	CASSLPDGPFMNTEAFF	TGCGCCAGCAGCTTACCCGACGGACCTTTCATGAACACTGAAGCTTTCTTT
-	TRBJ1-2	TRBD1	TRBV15	CATSRASGTGGYGYTF	TGTGCCACCAGCAGAGCTTCCGGGACAGGGGGCTATGGCTACACCTTC
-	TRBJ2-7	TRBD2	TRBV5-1	CASSLGGTSGSPYEHYF	TGCGCCAGCAGCTTGGGGGGTACTAGCGGGAGTCCCTACGAGCACTACTTC
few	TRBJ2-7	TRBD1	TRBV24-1	CASSTLDRGPEQYF	TGTGCCAGCAGCACCCTTGACAGGGGGCCCGAGCAGTACTTC
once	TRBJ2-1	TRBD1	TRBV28	CASSLRGRAYNEQFF	TGTGCCAGCAGTTTGAGGGGGCGAGCCTACAATGAGCAGTTCTTC
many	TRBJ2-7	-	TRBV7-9	CASSSRQYSYEQYF	TGTGCCAGCAGCTCTAGACAGTATTCCTACGAGCAGTACTTC
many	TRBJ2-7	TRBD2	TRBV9	CASSGTSGGPYEQYF	TGTGCCAGCAGCGGGACTAGCGGGGGGCCCTACGAGCAGTACTTC
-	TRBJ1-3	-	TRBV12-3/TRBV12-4	CASRPGQSSGNTIYF	TGTGCCAGCAGACCGGGTCAGAGCTCTGGAAACACCATATATTTT
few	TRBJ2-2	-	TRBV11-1	CASRSQPGLITGELFF	TGTGCCAGCAGAAGTCAACCGGGACTGATCACCGGGGAGCTGTTTTTT
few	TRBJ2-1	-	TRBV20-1	CSARLADYEQFF	TGCAGTGCTAGACTAGCCGACTATGAGCAGTTCTTC
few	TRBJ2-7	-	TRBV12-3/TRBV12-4	CASTREWLGEQYF	TGTGCCAGCACCCGAGAATGGTTGGGCGAGCAGTACTTC
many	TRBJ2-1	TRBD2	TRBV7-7	CASSILAGSNEQFF	TGTGCTAGCAGTATCCTAGCGGGAAGCAATGAGCAGTTCTTC
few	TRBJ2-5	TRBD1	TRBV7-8	CASSLAGTGQETQYF	TGTGCCAGCAGCTTAGCGGGGACAGGGCAAGAGACCCAGTACTTC
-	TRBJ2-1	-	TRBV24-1	CATSDSERDEQFF	TGTGCCACCAGTGATTCAGAGCGGGATGAGCAGTTCTTC
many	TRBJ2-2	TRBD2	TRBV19	CASSQAGGSGELFF	TGTGCCAGTAGCCAAGCGGGAGGGTCCGGGGAGCTGTTTTTT
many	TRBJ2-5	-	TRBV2	CASSPDSQETQYF	TGTGCCAGCAGCCCGGACAGTCAAGAGACCCAGTACTTC
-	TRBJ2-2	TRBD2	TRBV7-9	CASSQGERGSDTGELFF	TGTGCCAGCAGCCAAGGGGAGCGCGGGAGTGATACCGGGGAGCTGTTTTTT
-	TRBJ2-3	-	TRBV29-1	CSAQTADTQYF	TGCAGCGCCCAAACGGCAGATACGCAGTATTTT
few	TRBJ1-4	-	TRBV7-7	CASSAGPFRDEKLFF	TGTGCTAGCAGCGCCGGGCCCTTCAGGGATGAAAAACTGTTTTTT